This T cell receptor beta chain stems from a study of vaccination and CD4 T cells after COVID-19. This clonotype appeared a few times. Its antigen is undetermined. Treatment defined: approximately 11-day PBMC culture with coronavirus spike peptide pools or control peptides (ViraFEST assay). CD4+ T cells of the unexposed donor were collected before the COVID-19 pandemic (2011-2018). Sequenced with the Oncomine TCR Beta short-read assay was DNA taken from cultured CD4+ T cells. TCRdb reanalysed the PCR reads using MiXCR and keeps one entry per CDR3 protein. The data show approximately 9,800 distinct CDR3 sequences, with around 40% seen just once and 9.5% to 15% held by the top ten. V lost 3 bases and J lost 4, with 18 bases in between. Per germline, CDR1 DFQATT and CDR2 SNEGSKA (reference sequence). This CDR3 has 15 amino acids.

What was sequenced was CD4+ T cells from blood, cultured in vitro. This sequence originates from a human donor in good health. This chain joins TRBV20-1 and TRBJ1-1; D ambiguous. CDR3 in DNA: TGCAGTGCTAGGGAGGTGAGGGCCCCGAGCACTGAAGCTTTCTTT. It specifies CSAREVRAPSTEAFF.